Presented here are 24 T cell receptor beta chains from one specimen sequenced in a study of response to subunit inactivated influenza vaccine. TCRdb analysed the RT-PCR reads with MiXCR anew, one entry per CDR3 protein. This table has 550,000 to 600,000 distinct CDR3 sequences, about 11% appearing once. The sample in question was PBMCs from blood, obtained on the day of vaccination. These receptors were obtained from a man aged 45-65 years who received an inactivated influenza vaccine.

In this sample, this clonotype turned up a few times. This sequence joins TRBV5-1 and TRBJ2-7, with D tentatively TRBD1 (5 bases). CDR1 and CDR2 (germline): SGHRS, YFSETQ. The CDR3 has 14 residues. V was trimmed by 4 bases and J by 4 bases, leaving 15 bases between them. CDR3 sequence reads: CASSQGVSKYEQYF. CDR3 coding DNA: TGCGCCAGCAGCCAAGGGGTCTCGAAATACGAGCAGTACTTC.

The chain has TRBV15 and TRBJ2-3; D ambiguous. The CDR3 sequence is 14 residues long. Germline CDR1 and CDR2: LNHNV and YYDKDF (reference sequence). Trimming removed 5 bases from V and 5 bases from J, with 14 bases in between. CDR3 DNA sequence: TGTGCCACCAGCCCCGGAGACTCGCAAGATACGCAGTATTTT. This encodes CATSPGDSQDTQYF.

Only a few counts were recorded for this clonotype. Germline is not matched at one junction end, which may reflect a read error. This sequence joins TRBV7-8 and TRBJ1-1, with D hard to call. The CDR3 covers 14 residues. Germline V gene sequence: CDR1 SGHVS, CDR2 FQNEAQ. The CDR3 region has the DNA TGTGCCAGCAGTTTAGCGCGGACGGACACTGAAGCTTTCTTT. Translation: CASSLARTDTEAFF. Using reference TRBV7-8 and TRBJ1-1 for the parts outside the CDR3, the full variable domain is GAGVSQSPRYKVAKRGQDVALRCDPISGHVSLFWYQQALGQGPEFLTYFQNEAQLDKSGLPSDRFFAERPEGSVSTLKIQRTQQEDSAVYLCASSLARTDTEAFFGQGTRLTVV.

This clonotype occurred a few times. CDR3 protein: CASSISQGSSYNEQFF. DNA of the CDR3: TGCGCCAGCAGCATAAGTCAGGGGAGCTCCTACAATGAGCAGTTCTTC. The genes are TRBV5-1 and TRBJ2-1, with a weak D call TRBD1 (6 bases). This CDR3 is built from 16 residues. V was pared by 4 bases and J by 0 bases, with 14 bases between. CDR1 SGHRS and CDR2 YFSETQ come from the germline V gene.

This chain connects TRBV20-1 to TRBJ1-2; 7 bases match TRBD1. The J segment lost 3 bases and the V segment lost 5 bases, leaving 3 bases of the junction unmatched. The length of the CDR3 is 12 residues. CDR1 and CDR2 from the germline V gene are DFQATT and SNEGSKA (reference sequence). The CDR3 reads CSADRVDYGYTF. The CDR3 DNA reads TGCAGTGCTGACAGGGTGGACTATGGCTACACCTTC.

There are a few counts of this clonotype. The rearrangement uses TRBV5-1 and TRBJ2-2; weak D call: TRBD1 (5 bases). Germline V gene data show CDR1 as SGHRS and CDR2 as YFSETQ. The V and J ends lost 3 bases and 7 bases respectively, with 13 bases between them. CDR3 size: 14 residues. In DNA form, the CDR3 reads TGCGCCAGCAGCTCCCAGGGTGGGATCGGGGAGCTGTTTTTT. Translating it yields CASSSQGGIGELFF.

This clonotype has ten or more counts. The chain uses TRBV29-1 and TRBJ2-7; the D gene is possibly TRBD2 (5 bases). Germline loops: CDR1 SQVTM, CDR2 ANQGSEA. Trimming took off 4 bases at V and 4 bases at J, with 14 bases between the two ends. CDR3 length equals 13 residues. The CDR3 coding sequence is TGCAGCGTTGTCCTCAAAACGGGATACGAGCAGTACTTC. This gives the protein CSVVLKTGYEQYF.

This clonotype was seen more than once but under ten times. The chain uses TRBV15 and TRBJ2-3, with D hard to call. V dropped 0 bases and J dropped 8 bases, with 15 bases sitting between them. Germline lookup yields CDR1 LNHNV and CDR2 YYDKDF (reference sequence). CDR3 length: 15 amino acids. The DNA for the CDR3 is TGTGCCACCAGCAGAGATTTCGGTCCAGTGACTACGCAGTATTTT. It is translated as CATSRDFGPVTTQYF.

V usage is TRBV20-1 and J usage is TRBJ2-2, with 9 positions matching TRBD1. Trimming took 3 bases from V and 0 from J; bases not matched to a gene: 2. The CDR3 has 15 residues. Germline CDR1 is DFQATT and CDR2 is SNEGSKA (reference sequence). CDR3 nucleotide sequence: TGCAGTGCTAGGAGGGACAGGGCGAACACCGGGGAGCTGTTTTTT. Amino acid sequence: CSARRDRANTGELFF.

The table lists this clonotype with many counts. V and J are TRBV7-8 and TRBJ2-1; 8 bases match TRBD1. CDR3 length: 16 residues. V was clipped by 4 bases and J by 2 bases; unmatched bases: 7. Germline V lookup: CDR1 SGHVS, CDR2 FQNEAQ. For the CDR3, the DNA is TGTGCCAGCAGCTCGAAGACAGGGGTTACCTACAATGAGCAGTTCTTC. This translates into CASSSKTGVTYNEQFF.

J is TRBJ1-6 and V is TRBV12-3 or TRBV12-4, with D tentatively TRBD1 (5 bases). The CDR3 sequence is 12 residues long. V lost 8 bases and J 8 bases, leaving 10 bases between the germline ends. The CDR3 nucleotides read TGTGCCAGCGGGACGCGACATTCACCCCTCCACTTT. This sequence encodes CASGTRHSPLHF.

The chain's CDR3 is CASSLDWWAAREKLFF. DNA of the CDR3: TGTGCCAGCAGCTTAGATTGGTGGGCAGCGCGGGAAAAACTGTTTTTT. The V gene is TRBV11-2, the J gene TRBJ1-4; D ambiguous. The germline gives CDR1 SGHAT, CDR2 FQNNGV. The CDR3 length is 16 residues. V was pared by 0 bases and J by 8 bases, with 16 bases between.

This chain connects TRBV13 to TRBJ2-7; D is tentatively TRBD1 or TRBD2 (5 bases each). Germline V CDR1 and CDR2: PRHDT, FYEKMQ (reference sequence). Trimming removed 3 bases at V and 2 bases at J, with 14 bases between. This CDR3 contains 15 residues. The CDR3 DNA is TGTGCCAGCAGCTTCTCCGGGACCGCGGCCTACGAGCAGTACTTC. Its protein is CASSFSGTAAYEQYF. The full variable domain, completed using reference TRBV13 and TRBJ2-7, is AAGVIQSPRHLIKEKRETATLKCYPIPRHDTVYWYQQGPGQDPQFLISFYEKMQSDKGSIPDRFSAQQFSDYHSELNMSSLELGDSALYFCASSFSGTAAYEQYFGPGTRLTVT.

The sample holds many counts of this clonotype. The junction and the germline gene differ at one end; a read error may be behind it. The CDR3 reads CASSLTGVTEAFF. CDR3 DNA sequence: TGTGCCAGCAGCTTAACCGGGGTCACTGAAGCTTTCTTT. The chain couples TRBV5-1 to TRBJ1-1; unclear D gene. Germline lookup yields CDR1 SGHRS and CDR2 YFSETQ. This CDR3 is built from 13 residues.

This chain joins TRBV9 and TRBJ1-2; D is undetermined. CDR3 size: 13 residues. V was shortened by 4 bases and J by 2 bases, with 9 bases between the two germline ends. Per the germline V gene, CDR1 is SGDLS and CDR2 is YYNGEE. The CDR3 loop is CASSRSRNYGYTF. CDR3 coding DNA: TGTGCCAGCAGCCGGTCACGGAACTATGGCTACACCTTC.

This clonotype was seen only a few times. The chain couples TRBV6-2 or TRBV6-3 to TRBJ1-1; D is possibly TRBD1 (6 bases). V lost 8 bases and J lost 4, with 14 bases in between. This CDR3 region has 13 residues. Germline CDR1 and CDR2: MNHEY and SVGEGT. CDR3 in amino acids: CASENRERTEAFF. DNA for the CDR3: TGTGCCAGCGAAAACAGGGAACGCACTGAAGCTTTCTTT.

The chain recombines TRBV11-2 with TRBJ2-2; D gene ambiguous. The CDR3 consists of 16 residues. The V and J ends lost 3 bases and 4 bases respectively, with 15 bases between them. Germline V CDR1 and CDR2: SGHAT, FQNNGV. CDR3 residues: CASSFWTATGTGELFF. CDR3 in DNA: TGTGCCAGCAGCTTCTGGACGGCGACGGGCACCGGGGAGCTGTTTTTT.

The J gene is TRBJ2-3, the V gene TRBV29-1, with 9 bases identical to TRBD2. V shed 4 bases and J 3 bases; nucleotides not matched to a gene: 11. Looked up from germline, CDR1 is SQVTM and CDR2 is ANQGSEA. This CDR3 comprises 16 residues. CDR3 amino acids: CSVGGGRAGRTDTQYF. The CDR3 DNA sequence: TGCAGCGTTGGTGGCGGGAGGGCGGGTCGGACAGATACGCAGTATTTT.

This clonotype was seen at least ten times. CDR3 sequence reads: CASSTRPGQTLNTGELFF. In DNA form, the CDR3 reads TGTGCCAGCAGCACAAGGCCGGGACAGACTCTTAACACCGGGGAGCTGTTTTTT. The chain combines TRBV11-1 with TRBJ2-2; 7 bases align to TRBD1. The trim removed 5 bases at V and 2 bases at J, leaving 14 bases unmatched. Germline V gives CDR1 SGHAT, CDR2 FQDESV (reference sequence). The CDR3 sequence is 18 residues long.

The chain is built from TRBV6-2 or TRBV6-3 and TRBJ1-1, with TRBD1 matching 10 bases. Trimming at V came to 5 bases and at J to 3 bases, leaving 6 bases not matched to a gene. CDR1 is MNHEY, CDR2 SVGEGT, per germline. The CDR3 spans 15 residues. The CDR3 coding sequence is TGTGCCAGCAGTCCATTGGACAGGGGGTACACTGAAGCTTTCTTT. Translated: CASSPLDRGYTEAFF.

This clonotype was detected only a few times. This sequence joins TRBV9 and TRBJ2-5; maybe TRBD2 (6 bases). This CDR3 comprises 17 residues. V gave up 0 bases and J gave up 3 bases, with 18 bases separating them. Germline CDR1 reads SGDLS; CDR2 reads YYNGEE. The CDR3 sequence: CASSVAMEGRWEETQYF. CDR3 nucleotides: TGTGCCAGCAGCGTAGCGATGGAGGGACGGTGGGAAGAGACCCAGTACTTC.

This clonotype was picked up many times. The CDR3: CASSYRGLRQETQYF. CDR3 sequence (DNA): TGTGCCAGCAGTTACCGGGGACTGCGGCAAGAGACCCAGTACTTC. The chain employs TRBV6-7 and TRBJ2-5; maybe TRBD2 (6 bases). TRBV6-7 is placed among ORFs of uncertain function. Trimming took 2 bases from V and 2 from J, leaving 12 bases between them. The CDR3 extends over 15 amino acids.

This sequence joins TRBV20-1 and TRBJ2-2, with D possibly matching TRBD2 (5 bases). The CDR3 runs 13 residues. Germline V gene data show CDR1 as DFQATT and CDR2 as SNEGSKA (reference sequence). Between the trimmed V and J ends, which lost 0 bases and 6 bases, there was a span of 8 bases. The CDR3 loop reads CSARELVAGELFF. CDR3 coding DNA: TGCAGTGCTAGAGAACTAGTAGCCGGGGAGCTGTTTTTT.

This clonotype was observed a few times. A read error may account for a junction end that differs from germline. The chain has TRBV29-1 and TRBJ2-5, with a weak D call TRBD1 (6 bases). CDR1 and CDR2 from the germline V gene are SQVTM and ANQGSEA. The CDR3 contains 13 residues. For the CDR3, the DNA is TGCAGCGCAGACCGGGACACACAAGATACCCAGTACTTC. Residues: CSADRDTQDTQYF.